These 25 T cell receptor beta chains were sequenced from one sample in a study of T cell repertoires in cytomegalovirus infection. The antigens these receptors bind are not known. TCRdb recomputed calls from the reads with MiXCR, one row per CDR3 protein. The sample lists about 310,000 distinct CDR3 sequences; approximately 25% were seen once. Sequenced material: cultured PBMCs, taken from culture after CMV antigen stimulation. The origin of the receptors is a human donor in good health (CMV status not recorded). Some clones in this sample may be carry-over from other donors' samples.

CDR3 amino acids: CAWSVWDRSYEQYF. For the CDR3, the DNA is TGTGCCTGGAGTGTTTGGGACAGATCCTACGAGCAGTACTTC. The chain uses TRBV30 and TRBJ2-7; TRBD1 matches 7 bases. CDR3 length: 14 amino acids. V shed 0 bases, J shed 1 base, and the junction held 3 bases outside the gene matches. Germline V gene lookup returns CDR1 GTSNPN and CDR2 SVGIG (reference sequence).

Regarding this clonotype: A read error may explain this, as a much larger clone is one base away. The chain employs TRBV7-2 and TRBJ2-2, with 9 bases identical to TRBD1. Trimming at V came to 7 bases and at J to 5 bases, leaving 8 bases not matched to a gene. The V gene's germline CDR1 is SGHTA and CDR2 FQGNSA. CDR3 length: 15 amino acids. The CDR3, as DNA: TGTGCCAGCAAAACGACAGGGGGTGGTACCGGGGAGCTGTTTTTT. Its protein is CASKTTGGGTGELFF.

This clonotype was recorded a few times. The chain joins TRBV5-4 to TRBJ2-7, with TRBD2 as a possible D gene (5 bases). The CDR3 has 14 amino acids. V lost 1 base, J lost 2 bases, and 10 bases lay in between. Per the germline V gene, CDR1 is SGHNT and CDR2 is YYREEE (reference sequence). The CDR3 DNA is TGTGCCAGCAGCTTGATGACTACCGCCTACGAGCAGTACTTC. Its protein is CASSLMTTAYEQYF.

A remark on this clonotype: Just one base apart from a much larger clone, this may be a read error. This rearrangement joins TRBV7-4 to TRBJ2-3; D unclear. This CDR3 contains 13 residues. With 11 bases removed from V and 2 bases from J, the gap between germline ends came to 14 bases. Germline values: CDR1 SGHVT, CDR2 SQSDAQ. CDR3 protein: CAASLSPTDTQYF. CDR3 DNA: TGTGCCGCGAGCCTTAGCCCCACAGATACGCAGTATTTT.

The chain has TRBV11-3 and TRBJ2-5; TRBD2 is a possible D gene (6 bases). The CDR3 loop spans 14 amino acids. V was pared by 0 bases and J by 4 bases, with 9 bases between. Germline loops: CDR1 SGHNT, CDR2 YENEEA. CDR3 loop: CASSLDLGGETQYF. Written as DNA, the CDR3 is TGTGCCAGCAGCTTAGATCTGGGGGGAGAGACCCAGTACTTC.

This clonotype was detected a few times. The CDR3 region is CASRTGQGGTQYF. The CDR3 coding sequence is TGTGCCAGTAGGACGGGACAGGGAGGGACCCAGTACTTC. The chain employs TRBV19 and TRBJ2-5; 9 bases align to TRBD1. J lost 7 bases, V lost 6 bases, and 6 bases had no gene match. CDR3 length: 13 amino acids. From germline, CDR1 is LNHDA and CDR2 SQIVND (reference sequence).

This clonotype was seen at least ten times. V gene TRBV19 combines with J gene TRBJ1-1; D is perhaps TRBD1 (5 bases). The V end was cut by 2 bases, the J end by 1 base, with 5 bases between. The CDR3 totals 13 residues. CDR1 and CDR2 from the germline V gene are LNHDA and SQIVND (reference sequence). The chain's CDR3 is CASSIQGNTEAFF. In DNA form, the CDR3 reads TGTGCCAGTAGTATACAGGGGAACACTGAAGCTTTCTTT.

In regard to this clonotype: A much bigger clone sits one base away, suggesting this may be a read error. This chain uses TRBV7-9 with TRBJ2-2; D remains ambiguous. This CDR3 has 13 amino acids. CDR1 is SEHNR and CDR2 is FQNEAQ in the germline V gene (reference sequence). V was pared by 3 bases and J by 4 bases, with 6 bases between. The CDR3 DNA sequence: TGTGCCAGCAGCTTTAAGAGCACCGGGGAGCTGTTTTTT. This translates into CASSFKSTGELFF.

The genes are TRBV20-1 and TRBJ2-1; 8 bases match TRBD1. In germline, CDR1 is DFQATT, CDR2 SNEGSKA (reference sequence). The ends lost 5 bases at V and 11 bases at J; junction bases unmatched: 8. The CDR3 totals 12 residues. The CDR3 region is CSAPSRTGKQFF. For the CDR3, the DNA is TGCAGTGCTCCCAGTCGGACAGGGAAGCAGTTCTTC.

This clonotype was counted a few times. The chain links TRBV27 to TRBJ2-3, with D maybe TRBD1 (6 bases). Trimming removed 3 bases at V and 8 bases at J, with 24 bases between. The CDR3 has 17 amino acids. In germline, CDR1 is MNHEY, CDR2 SMNVEV (reference sequence). The CDR3 reads CASSFSPTERVRGTQYF. The CDR3, as DNA: TGTGCCAGCAGTTTCTCCCCAACCGAGAGGGTCAGGGGTACGCAGTATTTT.

This clonotype was detected many times. The chain links TRBV12-3 or TRBV12-4 to TRBJ2-5; D tentatively reads TRBD1 or TRBD2 (7 bases each). V was trimmed by 6 bases and J by 4 bases, leaving 18 bases between them. This CDR3 contains 15 residues. The CDR3 reads CASSPQGRARETQYF. Written as DNA, the CDR3 is TGTGCCAGCAGCCCACAGGGGAGGGCGAGAGAGACCCAGTACTTC.

The V and J genes are TRBV18 and TRBJ1-5; D remains ambiguous. The germline V gene has CDR1 KGHSH and CDR2 LQKENI. Trimming removed 1 base from V and 4 bases from J, with 5 bases in between. The CDR3 runs to 13 residues. The CDR3 DNA sequence: TGTGCCAGCTCACCACAGGAAAATCAGCCCCAGCATTTT. Protein sequence: CASSPQENQPQHF.

This chain joins TRBV20-1 and TRBJ1-1, with D tentatively TRBD1 (6 bases). CDR1 and CDR2 (germline): DFQATT, SNEGSKA (reference sequence). The CDR3 length is 13 residues. Trimming cost V 4 bases and J 6 bases, with 15 bases left between them. As DNA, the CDR3 is TGCAGTGCTAACGGTCCAGGGACACCTGAAGCTTTCTTT. Its translation is CSANGPGTPEAFF.

V usage is TRBV19 and J usage is TRBJ1-2; TRBD1 aligns across 8 bases. Per germline, CDR1 LNHDA and CDR2 SQIVND (reference sequence). CDR3 length: 15 amino acids. The junction had 7 bases not matched to a gene; V was cut back by 3 bases and J by 4 bases. The CDR3 DNA is TGTGCCAGTAGTATTCCAGGGGGCGCTTCCTATGGCTACACCTTC. It encodes CASSIPGGASYGYTF.

This clonotype was found many times. This sequence joins TRBV7-2 and TRBJ1-2, with TRBD1 matching 9 bases. This CDR3 spans 15 amino acids. The germline V gene encodes CDR1 SGHTA and CDR2 FQGNSA. With 4 bases clipped from V and 7 bases from J, the junction kept 10 bases outside the gene matches. The DNA of the CDR3 is TGTGCCAGCAGCTCGTACCTAACAGGGGGCGTTGGCTACACCTTC. This translates into CASSSYLTGGVGYTF.

The table lists this clonotype with a few counts. The genes are TRBV6-5 and TRBJ2-2; TRBD2 matches 8 bases. Per germline, CDR1 MNHEY and CDR2 SVGAGI. This CDR3 spans 14 amino acids. V gave up 2 bases and J gave up 7 bases; unmatched junction bases: 3. The CDR3 sequence is CASSYRSGSGELFF. CDR3 coding DNA: TGTGCCAGCAGTTACCGGAGCGGGAGCGGGGAGCTGTTTTTT.

V usage is TRBV7-2 and J usage is TRBJ2-4; 8 nucleotides agree with TRBD2. The junction had 3 bases not matched to a gene; V was cut back by 6 bases and J by 5 bases. The CDR3 spans 13 residues. Germline CDR1 and CDR2: SGHTA and FQGNSA. DNA of the CDR3: TGTGCCAGCAGAGTTAGCGGGGAAAACATTCAGTACTTC. Protein product: CASRVSGENIQYF.

The CDR3 DNA sequence: TGTGCCAGTACCCGGGACAGGGGGCCTGGGGCCAACGTCCTGACTTTC. Encoded protein: CASTRDRGPGANVLTF. This chain links TRBV19 with TRBJ2-6; TRBD1 matches 12 bases. CDR3 length: 16 amino acids. The V and J ends lost 7 bases and 2 bases, in that order; junction bases with no gene match: 3. Germline lookup yields CDR1 LNHDA and CDR2 SQIVND (reference sequence).

The chain employs TRBV29-1 and TRBJ1-2; TRBD1 aligns across 7 bases. The CDR3 spans 14 residues. J lost 1 base, V lost 4 bases, and 6 bases had no gene match. Germline assignment: CDR1 SQVTM and CDR2 ANQGSEA. The CDR3 region is CSVVTGAFNYGYTF. The CDR3 nucleotides read TGCAGCGTTGTCACAGGGGCTTTTAACTATGGCTACACCTTC.

The chain couples TRBV27 to TRBJ1-1; D is unresolved. This CDR3 comprises 15 residues. Germline CDR1 and CDR2: MNHEY and SMNVEV (reference sequence). V was cut by 0 bases and J by 0 bases, with 8 bases left in between. The CDR3 coding sequence is TGTGCCAGCAGTTTATCCGTATTAATGAACACTGAAGCTTTCTTT. Protein sequence: CASSLSVLMNTEAFF.

Written as DNA, the CDR3 is TGTGCCAGCAGTGGGCGACTAGCGGGAAGGGATGAGCAGTTCTTC. It is translated as CASSGRLAGRDEQFF. The V call is TRBV2, the J call TRBJ2-1; 11 positions agree with TRBD2. This CDR3 comprises 15 residues. Germline lookup yields CDR1 SNHLY and CDR2 FYNNEI. The V and J ends lost 4 bases and 8 bases, in that order; junction bases with no gene match: 7.

This chain joins TRBV18 and TRBJ2-5, with D possibly called TRBD1 or TRBD2 (5 bases each). Germline V CDR1 and CDR2: KGHSH, LQKENI. CDR3 length: 15 residues. V lost 6 bases and J lost 1, with 15 bases in between. In DNA, the CDR3 is TGTGCCAGCTCGCCATGGGGACGGTCCCAAGAGACCCAGTACTTC. Protein sequence: CASSPWGRSQETQYF.

This clonotype was recorded at least ten times. The chain employs TRBV7-2 and TRBJ2-7, with TRBD1 identical over 8 bases. In germline, CDR1 is SGHTA, CDR2 FQGNSA. The trim removed 4 bases at V and 2 bases at J, leaving 4 bases unmatched. The CDR3 spans 14 residues. CDR3 bases: TGTGCCAGCAGCTCGGGACAGGCGGCCTACGAGCAGTACTTC. It specifies CASSSGQAAYEQYF.

The sample holds many counts of this clonotype. This chain uses TRBV7-2 with TRBJ2-1, with TRBD2 identical over 10 bases. The V segment lost 5 bases and the J segment 5 bases; nucleotides outside the gene matches: 6. CDR3 length: 15 residues. CDR1 is SGHTA, CDR2 FQGNSA, per germline. CDR3 region: CASSARTSGDNEQFF. DNA of the CDR3: TGTGCCAGCAGCGCTCGGACTAGCGGAGACAATGAGCAGTTCTTC.

This clonotype was recorded a few times. This sequence joins TRBV6-1 and TRBJ2-7, with 8 nucleotides matching TRBD1. V lost 6 bases, J lost 7 bases, and 8 bases stayed unmatched. Germline CDR1 MNHNS, CDR2 SASEGT. CDR3 length: 13 amino acids. CDR3 loop: CASRLTGAGEQYF. The CDR3, as DNA: TGTGCCAGCAGACTGACAGGGGCGGGAGAGCAGTACTTC.